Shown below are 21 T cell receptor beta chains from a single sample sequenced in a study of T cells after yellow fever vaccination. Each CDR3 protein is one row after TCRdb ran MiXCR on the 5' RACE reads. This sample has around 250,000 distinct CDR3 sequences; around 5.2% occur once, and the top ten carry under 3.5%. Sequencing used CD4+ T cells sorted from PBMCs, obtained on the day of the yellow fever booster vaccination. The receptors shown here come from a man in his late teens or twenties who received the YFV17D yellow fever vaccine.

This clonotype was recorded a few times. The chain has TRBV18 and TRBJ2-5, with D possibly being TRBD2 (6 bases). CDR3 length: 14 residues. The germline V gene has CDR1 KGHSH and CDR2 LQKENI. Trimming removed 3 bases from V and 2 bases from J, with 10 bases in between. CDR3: CASSPGLIQETQYF. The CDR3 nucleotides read TGTGCCAGCTCACCGGGACTTATACAAGAGACCCAGTACTTC.

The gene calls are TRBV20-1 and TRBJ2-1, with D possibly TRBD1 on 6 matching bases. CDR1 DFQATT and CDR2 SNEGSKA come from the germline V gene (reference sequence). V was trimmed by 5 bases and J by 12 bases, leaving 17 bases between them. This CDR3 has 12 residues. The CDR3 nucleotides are TGCAGTGCTGAGGACTGGGGGCTTTTGCAGTTCTTC. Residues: CSAEDWGLLQFF.

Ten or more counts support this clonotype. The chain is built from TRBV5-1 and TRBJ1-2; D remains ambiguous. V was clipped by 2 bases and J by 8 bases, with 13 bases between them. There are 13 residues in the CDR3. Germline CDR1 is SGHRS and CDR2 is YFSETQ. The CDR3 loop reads CASSFDGLDGYTF. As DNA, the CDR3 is TGCGCCAGCAGCTTTGATGGCTTGGACGGCTACACCTTC. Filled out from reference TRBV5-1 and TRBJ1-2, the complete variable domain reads KAGVTQTPRYLIKTRGQQVTLSCSPISGHRSVSWYQQTPGQGLQFLFEYFSETQRNKGNFPGRFSGRQFSNSRSEMNVSTLELGDSALYLCASSFDGLDGYTFGSGTRLTVV.

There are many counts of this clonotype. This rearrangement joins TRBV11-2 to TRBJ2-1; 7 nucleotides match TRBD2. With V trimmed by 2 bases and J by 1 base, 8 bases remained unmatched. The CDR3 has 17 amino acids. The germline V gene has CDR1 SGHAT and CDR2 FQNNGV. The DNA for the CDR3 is TGTGCCAGCAGCTTACTCCGGGCCGGGGGGTCCTACAATGAGCAGTTCTTC. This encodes CASSLLRAGGSYNEQFF.

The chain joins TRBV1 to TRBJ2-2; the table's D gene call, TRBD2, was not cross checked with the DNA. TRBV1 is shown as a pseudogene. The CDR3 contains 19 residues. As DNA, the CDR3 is TGCACCAGCAGCCAAGCGGGAGGACTAGCGGGTGCCCGACCCGGGGAGCTGTTTTTT. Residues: CTSSQAGGLAGARPGELFF.

CDR3 sequence: CASSFDTQGYGYTF. CDR3 DNA sequence: TGTGCCAGCAGCTTTGACACCCAAGGCTATGGCTACACCTTC. This sequence joins TRBV7-9 and TRBJ1-2, with D unresolved. V was trimmed by 3 bases and J by 4 bases, leaving 12 bases between them. CDR1 is SEHNR and CDR2 is FQNEAQ in the germline V gene (reference sequence). CDR3 size: 14 residues.

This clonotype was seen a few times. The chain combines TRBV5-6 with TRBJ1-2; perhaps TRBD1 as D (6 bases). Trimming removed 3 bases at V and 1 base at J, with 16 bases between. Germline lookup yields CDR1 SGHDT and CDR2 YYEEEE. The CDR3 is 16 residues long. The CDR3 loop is CASSSGALRVNYGYTF. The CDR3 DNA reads TGTGCCAGCAGCTCAGGGGCTCTGAGGGTTAACTATGGCTACACCTTC.

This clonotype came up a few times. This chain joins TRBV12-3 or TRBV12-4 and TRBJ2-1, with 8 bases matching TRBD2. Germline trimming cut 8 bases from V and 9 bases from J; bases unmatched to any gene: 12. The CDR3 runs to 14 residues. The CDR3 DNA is TGTGCCAGCTATTATGCGGGGGGCCACAGTGAGCAGTTCTTC. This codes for CASYYAGGHSEQFF.

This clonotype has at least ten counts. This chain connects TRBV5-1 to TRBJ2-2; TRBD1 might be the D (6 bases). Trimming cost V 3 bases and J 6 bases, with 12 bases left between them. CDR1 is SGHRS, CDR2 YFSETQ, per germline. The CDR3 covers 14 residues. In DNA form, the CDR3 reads TGCGCCAGCAGCTCAGACAACAGGGCCGGGGAGCTGTTTTTT. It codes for CASSSDNRAGELFF.

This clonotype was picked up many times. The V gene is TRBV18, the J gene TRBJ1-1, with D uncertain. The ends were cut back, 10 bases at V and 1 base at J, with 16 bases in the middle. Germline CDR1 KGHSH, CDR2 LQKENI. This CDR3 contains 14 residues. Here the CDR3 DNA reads TGTGCCACCTACCTCGGGAGGGCGAACACTGAAGCTTTCTTT. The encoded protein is CATYLGRANTEAFF.

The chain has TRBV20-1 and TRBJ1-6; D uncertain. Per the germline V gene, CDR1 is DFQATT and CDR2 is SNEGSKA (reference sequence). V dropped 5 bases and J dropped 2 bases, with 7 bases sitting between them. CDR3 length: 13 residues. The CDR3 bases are TGCAGTGCTGGAGGCCCCTATAATTCACCCCTCCACTTT. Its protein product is CSAGGPYNSPLHF.

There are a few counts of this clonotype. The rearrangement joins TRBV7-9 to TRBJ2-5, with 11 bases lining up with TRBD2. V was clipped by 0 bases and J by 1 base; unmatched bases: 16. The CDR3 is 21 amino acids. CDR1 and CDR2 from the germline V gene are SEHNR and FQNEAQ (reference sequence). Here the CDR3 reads CASSLARVSSGGHLSQETQYF. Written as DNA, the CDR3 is TGTGCCAGCAGCTTAGCGAGGGTTTCTAGCGGGGGGCACTTGTCCCAAGAGACCCAGTACTTC.

CDR3 protein: CASSFIDGGNTEAFF. In DNA, the CDR3 is TGTGCCAGCAGCTTCATCGACGGCGGGAACACTGAAGCTTTCTTT. The chain employs TRBV3-1 and TRBJ1-1; D is uncertain. Germline CDR1 LGHDT, CDR2 YNNKEL (reference sequence). The CDR3 extends over 15 amino acids. Trimming stripped 5 bases from V and 1 base from J, with 14 bases between.

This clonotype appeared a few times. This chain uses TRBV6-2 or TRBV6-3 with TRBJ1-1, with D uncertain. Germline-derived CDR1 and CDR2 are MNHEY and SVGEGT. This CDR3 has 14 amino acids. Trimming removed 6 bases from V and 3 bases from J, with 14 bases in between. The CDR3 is CASSEVGSYTEAFF. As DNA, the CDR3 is TGTGCCAGCAGCGAGGTGGGCAGTTACACTGAAGCTTTCTTT.

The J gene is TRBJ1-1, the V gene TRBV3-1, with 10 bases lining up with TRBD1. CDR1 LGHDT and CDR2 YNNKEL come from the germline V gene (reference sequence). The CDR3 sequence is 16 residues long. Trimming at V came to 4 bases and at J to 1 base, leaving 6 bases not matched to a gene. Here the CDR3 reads CASSRTGGVQNTEAFF. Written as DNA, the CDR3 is TGTGCCAGCAGCCGGACAGGGGGGGTTCAGAACACTGAAGCTTTCTTT.

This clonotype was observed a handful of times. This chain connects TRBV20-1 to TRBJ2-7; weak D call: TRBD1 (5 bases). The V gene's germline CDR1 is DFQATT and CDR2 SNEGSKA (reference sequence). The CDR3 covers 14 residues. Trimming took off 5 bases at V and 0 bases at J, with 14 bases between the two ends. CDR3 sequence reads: CSAVRTSSSYEQYV. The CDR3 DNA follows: TGCAGTGCTGTCCGGACATCGAGCTCCTACGAGCAGTACGTC.

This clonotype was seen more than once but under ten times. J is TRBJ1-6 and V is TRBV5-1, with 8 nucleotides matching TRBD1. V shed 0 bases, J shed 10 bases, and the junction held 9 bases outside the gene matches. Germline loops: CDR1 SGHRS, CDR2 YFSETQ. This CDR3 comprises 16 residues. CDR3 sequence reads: CASSLAPQGANSPLHF. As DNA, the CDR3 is TGCGCCAGCAGCTTGGCCCCCCAGGGGGCAAACTCACCCCTCCACTTT.

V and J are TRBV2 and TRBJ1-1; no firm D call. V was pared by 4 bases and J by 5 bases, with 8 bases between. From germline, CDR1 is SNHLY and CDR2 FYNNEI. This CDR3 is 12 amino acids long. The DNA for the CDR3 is TGTGCCAGCAGTGGGACGGGGACTGAAGCTTTCTTT. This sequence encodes CASSGTGTEAFF.

This CDR3 reads CATRQGDNQPQHF. DNA for the CDR3: TGTGCCACCAGACAGGGGGATAATCAGCCCCAGCATTTT. The chain recombines TRBV15 with TRBJ1-5; TRBD1 agrees at 8 bases. After removal of 6 bases from V and 4 bases from J, the junction contained 2 bases not matched to a gene. Germline V gene data show CDR1 as LNHNV and CDR2 as YYDKDF (reference sequence). The CDR3 loop spans 13 amino acids.

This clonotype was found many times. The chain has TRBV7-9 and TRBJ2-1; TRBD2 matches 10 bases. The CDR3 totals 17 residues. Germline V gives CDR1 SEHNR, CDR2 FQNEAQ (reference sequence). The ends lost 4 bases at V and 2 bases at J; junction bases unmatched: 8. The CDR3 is CASSSNRLAGAYNEQFF. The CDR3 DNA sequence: TGTGCCAGCAGCTCCAACCGGCTAGCGGGGGCCTACAATGAGCAGTTCTTC.

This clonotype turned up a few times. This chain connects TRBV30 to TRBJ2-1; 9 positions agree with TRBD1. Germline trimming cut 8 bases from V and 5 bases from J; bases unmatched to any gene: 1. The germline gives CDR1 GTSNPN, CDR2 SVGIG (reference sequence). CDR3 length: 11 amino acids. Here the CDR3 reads CAGTGNNEQFF. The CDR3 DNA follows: TGTGCCGGGACAGGGAACAATGAGCAGTTCTTC. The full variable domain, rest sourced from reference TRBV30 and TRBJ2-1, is SQTIHQWPATLVQPVGSPLSLECTVEGTSNPNLYWYRQAAGRGLQLLFYSVGIGQISSEVPQNLSASRPQDRQFILSSKKLLLSDSGFYLCAGTGNNEQFFGPGTRLTVL.